A single sample is the source of the 23 T cell receptor beta chains below, sequenced in a study of cytomegalovirus exposure and HLA in healthy donors. The PCR used 60 Vbeta and 13 Jbeta primers. Produced via immunoSEQ multiplex PCR; TCRdb's table is partial and in-frame only. The sample has approximately 130,000 clones; over 65% are singletons. Material: PBMCs. These receptors all stem from a young man in good health and CMV-seronegative.

J is TRBJ1-2 and V is TRBV5-1; no clear D gene. Germline assignment: CDR1 SGHRS and CDR2 YFSETQ. This CDR3 is 14 amino acids long. The V and J ends lost 1 base and 1 base respectively, with 8 bases between them. The CDR3 region is CASSLPTVNYGYTF. For the CDR3, the DNA is TGCGCCAGCAGCTTGCCTACAGTTAACTATGGCTACACCTTC.

This clone was seen a single time. The chain recombines TRBV29-1 with TRBJ2-7; no clear D. Germline V gene sequence: CDR1 SQVTM, CDR2 ANQGSEA. This CDR3 comprises 12 residues. Trimming took 6 bases from V and 0 from J, leaving 9 bases between them. CDR3 sequence (DNA): TGCAGCGTGGGCAAGAGCTCCTACGAGCAGTACTTC. Its protein is CSVGKSSYEQYF.

The chain combines TRBV15 with TRBJ1-2; D uncertain. Between the trimmed V and J ends, which lost 0 bases and 4 bases, there was a span of 6 bases. The length of the CDR3 is 13 residues. CDR1 and CDR2 (germline): LNHNV, YYDKDF (reference sequence). The CDR3 sequence: CATSREGVYGYTF. In nucleotides, the CDR3 is TGTGCCACCAGCAGAGAGGGAGTCTATGGCTACACCTTC.

The chain employs TRBV4-1 and TRBJ2-5; a weak D match, TRBD2 (5 bases). The DNA end lines up better with TRBJ2-7; the J call may be wrong. CDR3 length: 15 residues. Germline V lookup: CDR1 MGHRA, CDR2 YSYEKL. CDR3 loop: CASSQVIAHSYEQYF. Here the CDR3 DNA reads TGCGCCAGCAGCCAAGTCATAGCGCACTCCTACGAGCAGTACTTC.

The chain joins TRBV11-2 to TRBJ2-4; 8 nucleotides agree with TRBD1. The CDR3 has 16 residues. Per germline, CDR1 SGHAT and CDR2 FQNNGV. J lost 2 bases, V lost 1 base, and 4 bases had no gene match. CDR3 sequence reads: CASSLVTGATKNIQYF. The DNA of the CDR3 is TGTGCCAGCAGCTTAGTGACAGGGGCAACCAAAAACATTCAGTACTTC.

This chain connects TRBV4-1 to TRBJ2-3; 12 bases map to TRBD2. Trimming removed 3 bases from V and 0 bases from J; junction bases left unmatched: 1. The germline CDR1 and CDR2 sequences are MGHRA and YSYEKL. CDR3 length: 16 residues. The CDR3 here is CASSHGTSGSTDTQYF. In DNA, the CDR3 is TGCGCCAGCAGCCACGGGACTAGCGGGAGCACAGATACGCAGTATTTT.

V and J are TRBV29-1 and TRBJ2-7; 7 bases fit TRBD2. In germline, CDR1 is SQVTM, CDR2 ANQGSEA. The CDR3 sequence is 12 residues long. V shed 4 bases and J 3 bases; nucleotides not matched to a gene: 3. The CDR3 DNA is TGCAGCGTTGTCTCTAGCGGCTACGAGCAGTACTTC. This encodes CSVVSSGYEQYF.

The genes are TRBV7-9 and TRBJ2-7; TRBD2 agrees at 8 bases. From germline, CDR1 is SEHNR and CDR2 FQNEAQ (reference sequence). The CDR3 covers 12 residues. This CDR3 is CSTRGGGNEQYF. The CDR3 region has the DNA TGTTCCACCCGGGGGGGCGGCAACGAGCAGTACTTC.

Only a few counts were recorded for this clone. The chain carries TRBV11-3 and TRBJ2-1; D gene unclear. CDR1 SGHNT and CDR2 YENEEA come from the germline V gene. CDR3 length: 13 amino acids. V gave up 1 base and J gave up 7 bases, with 8 bases separating them. CDR3 sequence: CASSLGPFNEQFF. The CDR3 nucleotides are TGTGCCAGCAGCTTAGGGCCTTTTAATGAGCAGTTCTTC.

This rearrangement joins TRBV6-1 to TRBJ2-7, with D perhaps matching TRBD2 (5 bases). The CDR3 contains 15 residues. Germline loops: CDR1 MNHNS, CDR2 SASEGT. The V end was cut by 1 base, the J end by 4 bases, with 14 bases between. The CDR3 region has the DNA TGTGCCAGCAGTGAAGTACACGGGGTGCGGTACGAGCAGTACTTC. Translating it yields CASSEVHGVRYEQYF.

Note on this clone: At one of its ends the junction is not consistent with the germline gene, which may arise from a read error. J is TRBJ1-1 and V is TRBV7-9; 8 bases align to TRBD1. This CDR3 has 16 amino acids. CDR1 is SEHNR, CDR2 FQNEAQ, per germline (reference sequence). The CDR3 reads CSSSLVEGQGSIEAFF. The CDR3 bases are TGTTCCAGCAGCTTAGTCGAAGGACAGGGCTCTATCGAAGCTTTCTTT.

This sequence joins TRBV10-3 and TRBJ1-4, with 7 bases aligning to TRBD1. Germline CDR1 ENHRY, CDR2 SYGVKD. Trimming at V came to 2 bases and at J to 8 bases, leaving 8 bases not matched to a gene. The CDR3 is 15 amino acids. CDR3 nucleotides: TGTGCCATCAGTGAGCGCAGGGGGGCGGGCGAAAAACTGTTTTTT. Translated, it gives CAISERRGAGEKLFF.

This rearrangement joins TRBV7-2 to TRBJ2-7; D possibly corresponds to TRBD2 (6 bases). The germline V gene has CDR1 SGHTA and CDR2 FQGNSA. This CDR3 is built from 15 residues. V lost 4 bases and J 3 bases, leaving 16 bases between the germline ends. The CDR3 DNA follows: TGTGCCAGCAGCTCGGGAGTTTCAGGGCTCTACGAGCAGTACTTC. Its translation is CASSSGVSGLYEQYF. The entire variable domain, with the rest obtained from reference TRBV7-2 and TRBJ2-7, is as follows: GAGVSQSPSNKVTEKGKDVELRCDPISGHTALYWYRQSLGQGLEFLIYFQGNSAPDKSGLPSDRFSAERTGGSVSTLTIQRTQQEDSAVYLCASSSGVSGLYEQYFGPGTRLTVT.

The chain has TRBV4-3 and TRBJ2-3; no reliable D call. Deletions cut 5 bases from V and 6 bases from J, with 15 bases between. The CDR3 covers 14 residues. Germline V lookup: CDR1 LGHNA, CDR2 YSLEER. Here the CDR3 reads CASSDRAVLDTQYF. The CDR3, as DNA: TGCGCCAGCAGCGATCGAGCCGTGCTGGATACGCAGTATTTT.

The rearrangement links TRBV28 to TRBJ2-1; 7 nucleotides agree with TRBD1. This CDR3 spans 17 amino acids. Per the germline V gene, CDR1 is MDHEN and CDR2 is SYDVKM. After removal of 6 bases from V and 5 bases from J, the junction contained 16 bases not matched to a gene. CDR3 nucleotide sequence: TGTGCCAGCAGCCCAGGTGGAAGGGGGCTCAGTAACAATGAGCAGTTCTTC. This codes for CASSPGGRGLSNNEQFF.

The chain joins TRBV6-1 to TRBJ1-1; 8 nucleotides line up with TRBD1. The CDR3 has 14 residues. Looked up from germline, CDR1 is MNHNS and CDR2 is SASEGT. Trimming at V came to 4 bases and at J to 4 bases, leaving 5 bases not matched to a gene. CDR3 DNA: TGTGCCAGCAGTGGCGGACAGGGTGGCACTGAAGCTTTCTTT. It translates to CASSGGQGGTEAFF.

This chain connects TRBV27 to TRBJ2-1; 8 bases fit TRBD2. The CDR3 is 18 amino acids. Germline V gene lookup returns CDR1 MNHEY and CDR2 SMNVEV (reference sequence). V shed 4 bases, J shed 3 bases, and the junction held 14 bases outside the gene matches. CDR3: CASSSSFGPGGVYNEQFF. The DNA of the CDR3 is TGTGCCAGCAGTTCATCATTCGGTCCGGGGGGGGTCTACAATGAGCAGTTCTTC.

This chain links TRBV11-2 with TRBJ2-2, with 9 nucleotides matching TRBD1. CDR3 size: 18 residues. V lost 4 bases and J lost 5; bases outside the gene matches: 14. CDR1 and CDR2 (germline): SGHAT, FQNNGV. The CDR3 DNA reads as TGTGCCAGCAGCTCCACGCCACCCGGGACAGGGTCGACCGGGGAGCTGTTTTTT. Translated: CASSSTPPGTGSTGELFF.

V and J are TRBV6-1 and TRBJ2-7; 7 positions agree with TRBD2. J was trimmed by 4 bases and V by 5 bases; bases with no gene match: 8. The CDR3 is made up of 14 amino acids. Germline-derived CDR1 and CDR2 are MNHNS and SASEGT. For the CDR3, the DNA is TGTGCCAGCAGTCTAGCGGCTTGGGTTTACGAGCAGTACTTC. Amino acid sequence: CASSLAAWVYEQYF.

The count of this clone is one. V gene TRBV28 combines with J gene TRBJ1-1; TRBD1 matches at 10 bases. The CDR3 covers 14 residues. Losses at the gene ends were 4 bases for V and 7 bases for J; bases not matched to a gene: 6. Germline V gives CDR1 MDHEN, CDR2 SYDVKM. This CDR3 is CASSSLDRGIEAFF. The CDR3 coding sequence is TGTGCCAGCAGTTCCTTGGACAGGGGGATTGAAGCTTTCTTT.

V usage is TRBV7-9 and J usage is TRBJ1-2; 9 positions match TRBD1. This CDR3 region has 14 residues. CDR1 and CDR2 (germline): SEHNR, FQNEAQ (reference sequence). V dropped 5 bases and J dropped 6; count of bases not matched to a gene: 7. The CDR3 bases are TGTGCCAGCAGCCCAGGACAGGGGATCGATGGCTACACCTTC. It codes for CASSPGQGIDGYTF.

The V gene is TRBV6-1, the J gene TRBJ2-3; perhaps TRBD1 as D (5 bases). The CDR3 length is 16 residues. V was cut by 1 base and J by 3 bases, with 14 bases left in between. Germline assignment: CDR1 MNHNS and CDR2 SASEGT. CDR3 protein: CASSEGSWTRTDTQYF. For the CDR3, the DNA is TGTGCCAGCAGTGAAGGAAGTTGGACAAGGACAGATACGCAGTATTTT.

This chain links TRBV27 with TRBJ1-2; D gene uncertain. Germline V CDR1 and CDR2: MNHEY, SMNVEV (reference sequence). This CDR3 spans 15 amino acids. The V end was cut by 4 bases, the J end by 4 bases, with 16 bases between. CDR3 sequence reads: CASSSSGLVGYGYTF. Written as DNA, the CDR3 is TGTGCCAGCAGTTCCTCAGGATTGGTCGGCTATGGCTACACCTTC.